One sample yielded the 32 T cell receptor beta chains listed below, sequenced in a study of cytomegalovirus exposure and HLA in healthy donors. Measured with immunoSEQ multiplex PCR; TCRdb has only the in-frame clones, and not every one. The sample contains approximately 280,000 clones, roughly 88% of which appear only once. The sequencing input was PBMCs. Every receptor here comes from a woman younger than 35 in good health and CMV-seronegative.

The V and J genes are TRBV15 and TRBJ1-1; 8 bases are shared with TRBD1. Germline assignment: CDR1 LNHNV and CDR2 YYDKDF (reference sequence). The V segment lost 4 bases and the J segment 0 bases; nucleotides outside the gene matches: 4. The CDR3 has 15 residues. The DNA for the CDR3 is TGTGCCACCAGCAAGACAGGGGCCGTGAACACTGAAGCTTTCTTT. Its translation: CATSKTGAVNTEAFF. The whole variable domain, filled in from reference TRBV15 and TRBJ1-1, reads DAMVIQNPRYQVTQFGKPVTLSCSQTLNHNVMYWYQQKSSQAPKLLFHYYDKDFNNEADTPDNFQSRRPNTSFCFLDIRSPGLGDTAMYLCATSKTGAVNTEAFFGQGTRLTVV.

V gene TRBV18 combines with J gene TRBJ2-7; a possible D gene is TRBD2 (6 bases). Germline V gene lookup returns CDR1 KGHSH and CDR2 LQKENI. The V end lost 2 bases, the J end lost 3 bases, and 14 bases lay between the germline ends. The CDR3 spans 15 residues. CDR3 sequence: CASSPILTGSYEQYF. The CDR3 DNA reads TGTGCCAGCTCACCAATCCTAACCGGGAGCTACGAGCAGTACTTC.

This chain links TRBV7-3 with TRBJ2-1, with 9 positions matching TRBD2. Trimming cost V 4 bases and J 4 bases; bases outside gene matches: 8. Germline values: CDR1 SGHTA, CDR2 FQGTGA. This CDR3 comprises 16 residues. The CDR3 is CASSSTGSGRYNEQFF. The CDR3 DNA is TGTGCCAGCAGCTCTACGGGTAGCGGGAGATACAATGAGCAGTTCTTC. The whole variable domain, remainder taken from reference TRBV7-3 and TRBJ2-1, is GAGVSQTPSNKVTEKGKYVELRCDPISGHTALYWYRQSLGQGPEFLIYFQGTGAADDSGLPNDRFFAVRPEGSVSTLKIQRTERGDSAVYLCASSSTGSGRYNEQFFGPGTRLTVL.

This clone was seen a few times. J is TRBJ2-7 and V is TRBV19; 7 nucleotides match TRBD1. The CDR3 has 14 amino acids. Germline V gives CDR1 LNHDA, CDR2 SQIVND (reference sequence). J was trimmed by 0 bases and V by 6 bases; bases with no gene match: 5. The CDR3 here is CASREDRTSYEQYF. The CDR3 DNA follows: TGTGCCAGTAGGGAGGACAGGACCTCCTACGAGCAGTACTTC.

The chain uses TRBV27 and TRBJ1-4, with 8 bases lining up with TRBD1. CDR1 and CDR2 (germline): MNHEY, SMNVEV (reference sequence). The CDR3 extends over 17 amino acids. The ends lost 4 bases at V and 5 bases at J; junction bases unmatched: 12. The CDR3 here is CASSSTDVTGGNEKLFF. DNA of the CDR3: TGTGCCAGCAGTTCGACGGACGTAACAGGGGGGAATGAAAAACTGTTTTTT.

V and J are TRBV30 and TRBJ2-5; 12 nucleotides match TRBD2. This CDR3 is built from 16 residues. The V gene end was trimmed by 5 bases and the J gene end by 1 base; junction bases not matched to a gene: 8. CDR1 GTSNPN and CDR2 SVGIG come from the germline V gene (reference sequence). The CDR3 reads CAWERTSGKLQETQYF. CDR3 sequence (DNA): TGTGCCTGGGAAAGGACTAGCGGGAAACTCCAAGAGACCCAGTACTTC. The full variable domain, rest sourced from reference TRBV30 and TRBJ2-5, is SQTIHQWPATLVQPVGSPLSLECTVEGTSNPNLYWYRQAAGRGLQLLFYSVGIGQISSEVPQNLSASRPQDRQFILSSKKLLLSDSGFYLCAWERTSGKLQETQYFGPGTRLLVL.

J is TRBJ2-2 and V is TRBV7-8; 10 bases match TRBD2. Unmatched junction bases numbered 7, after V lost 5 bases and J lost 4 bases. The CDR3 totals 16 residues. The germline V gene has CDR1 SGHVS and CDR2 FQNEAQ. CDR3 in amino acids: CASSPGTSATTGELFF. The CDR3 DNA reads as TGTGCCAGCAGCCCAGGGACTAGCGCGACCACCGGGGAGCTGTTTTTT.

This chain uses TRBV6-5 with TRBJ1-1; no clear D gene. Trimming stripped 6 bases from V and 10 bases from J, with 18 bases between. The CDR3 runs to 13 residues. The germline V gene encodes CDR1 MNHEY and CDR2 SVGAGI. CDR3 protein: CASSTPTPRRAFF. CDR3 bases: TGTGCCAGCAGCACCCCGACGCCCCGGAGAGCTTTCTTT.

The chain employs TRBV28 and TRBJ1-4; 9 positions agree with TRBD1. This CDR3 contains 15 residues. Germline CDR1 is MDHEN and CDR2 is SYDVKM. V lost 6 bases, J lost 2 bases, and 4 bases stayed unmatched. The CDR3: CASRLDRGTNEKLFF. In DNA form, the CDR3 reads TGTGCCAGCAGGTTAGACAGGGGGACTAATGAAAAACTGTTTTTT. The full variable domain, with the rest looked up from reference TRBV28 and TRBJ1-4, is DVKVTQSSRYLVKRTGEKVFLECVQDMDHENMFWYRQDPGLGLRLIYFSYDVKMKEKGDIPEGYSVSREKKERFSLILESASTNQTSMYLCASRLDRGTNEKLFFGSGTQLSVL.

V gene TRBV6-1 combines with J gene TRBJ1-4; D unclear. The germline gives CDR1 MNHNS, CDR2 SASEGT. Trimming shortened V by 6 bases and J by 6 bases, and 14 bases separated the two germline ends. CDR3 length: 14 residues. The CDR3 bases are TGTGCCAGCAGCCAGAATGGAGAGTATGAAAAACTGTTTTTT. As protein: CASSQNGEYEKLFF.

J is TRBJ2-1 and V is TRBV5-4; tentatively, D is TRBD1 (6 bases). CDR1 and CDR2 (germline): SGHNT, YYREEE (reference sequence). Trimming took 4 bases from V and 7 from J, leaving 12 bases between them. The CDR3 has 13 amino acids. The CDR3 loop reads CASSGPGVNEQFF. CDR3 DNA: TGTGCCAGCAGCGGACCAGGGGTGAATGAGCAGTTCTTC. The entire variable domain, with the rest obtained from reference TRBV5-4 and TRBJ2-1, is as follows: ETGVTQSPTHLIKTRGQQVTLRCSSQSGHNTVSWYQQALGQGPQFIFQYYREEENGRGNFPPRFSGLQFPNYSSELNVNALELDDSALYLCASSGPGVNEQFFGPGTRLTVL.

This clone was detected only a few times. This chain links TRBV6-5 with TRBJ1-6, with TRBD1 as a possible D gene (6 bases). From germline, CDR1 is MNHEY and CDR2 SVGAGI. The germline V and J ends were trimmed by 6 bases and 7 bases, with 10 bases remaining between them. This CDR3 is 13 amino acids long. CDR3 amino acids: CASSGQTNSPLHF. The CDR3 DNA is TGTGCCAGCAGCGGACAGACCAATTCACCCCTCCACTTT.

The gene calls are TRBV30 and TRBJ1-3; D remains ambiguous. CDR3 length equals 14 residues. CDR1 and CDR2 (germline): GTSNPN, SVGIG (reference sequence). Trimming took 0 bases from V and 4 from J, leaving 10 bases between them. In DNA form, the CDR3 reads TGTGCCTGGAGTGTCGGGGTTGACGGAAACACCATATATTTT. Translating it yields CAWSVGVDGNTIYF. Full variable domain (rest looked up from reference TRBV30 and TRBJ1-3): SQTIHQWPATLVQPVGSPLSLECTVEGTSNPNLYWYRQAAGRGLQLLFYSVGIGQISSEVPQNLSASRPQDRQFILSSKKLLLSDSGFYLCAWSVGVDGNTIYFGEGSWLTVV.

The CDR3 here is CASIPGTGVHEQYF. The CDR3, as DNA: TGTGCCAGCATCCCGGGGACAGGGGTCCACGAGCAGTACTTC. The chain uses TRBV2 and TRBJ2-7; 10 nucleotides align to TRBD1. The CDR3 contains 14 residues. CDR1 SNHLY and CDR2 FYNNEI come from the germline V gene. The trim removed 7 bases at V and 5 bases at J, leaving 8 bases unmatched. Based on the CDR3 plus reference TRBV2 and TRBJ2-7, the full variable domain is EPEVTQTPSHQVTQMGQEVILRCVPISNHLYFYWYRQILGQKVEFLVSFYNNEISEKSEIFDDQFSVERPDGSNFTLKIRSTKLEDSAMYFCASIPGTGVHEQYFGPGTRLTVT.

The genes are TRBV5-4 and TRBJ1-1; the D gene is possibly TRBD1 (6 bases). CDR3 size: 14 residues. Per the germline V gene, CDR1 is SGHNT and CDR2 is YYREEE (reference sequence). V was cut by 4 bases and J by 4 bases, with 14 bases left in between. The CDR3 is CASSQERGATEAFF. As DNA, the CDR3 is TGTGCCAGCAGCCAGGAGCGGGGGGCCACTGAAGCTTTCTTT.

This chain uses TRBV6-1 with TRBJ1-1; no definite D call. V lost 2 bases, J lost 9 bases, and 10 bases lay in between. Germline loops: CDR1 MNHNS, CDR2 SASEGT. The CDR3 sequence is 12 residues long. As DNA, the CDR3 is TGTGCCAGCAGTGAAATACAGCTACAAGCTTTCTTT. Translation gives CASSEIQLQAFF.

The gene calls are TRBV28 and TRBJ2-7; maybe TRBD2 (6 bases). V dropped 6 bases and J dropped 5 bases, with 20 bases sitting between them. The V gene's germline CDR1 is MDHEN and CDR2 SYDVKM. The CDR3 runs 15 residues. The CDR3 region is CASSLDGGRINEQYF. The CDR3 DNA reads as TGTGCCAGCAGCCTCGACGGTGGGAGGATCAACGAGCAGTACTTC.

The gene calls are TRBV18 and TRBJ2-2; 9 bases line up with TRBD2. The CDR3 contains 17 residues. Germline lookup yields CDR1 KGHSH and CDR2 LQKENI. V was pared by 1 base and J by 4 bases, with 7 bases of the junction left unmatched. The CDR3 coding sequence is TGTGCCAGCTCACCACAGAATAGCGGGAGATTCACCGGGGAGCTGTTTTTT. It translates to CASSPQNSGRFTGELFF. Based on the CDR3 plus reference TRBV18 and TRBJ2-2, the full variable domain is NAGVMQNPRHLVRRRGQEARLRCSPMKGHSHVYWYRQLPEEGLKFMVYLQKENIIDESGMPKERFSAEFPKEGPSILRIQQVVRGDSAAYFCASSPQNSGRFTGELFFGEGSRLTVL.

This chain links TRBV28 with TRBJ1-2, with 9 bases aligning to TRBD1. V dropped 2 bases and J dropped 7; count of bases not matched to a gene: 5. Germline values: CDR1 MDHEN, CDR2 SYDVKM. The CDR3 is 14 amino acids. The chain's CDR3 is CASSLPHRGLGYTF. DNA for the CDR3: TGTGCCAGCAGTTTACCCCACAGGGGGCTTGGCTACACCTTC.

This chain connects TRBV28 to TRBJ1-2; 10 bases agree with TRBD1. The CDR3 covers 16 residues. The V segment lost 4 bases and the J segment 4 bases; nucleotides outside the gene matches: 9. Germline CDR1 is MDHEN and CDR2 is SYDVKM. The CDR3 DNA follows: TGTGCCAGCAGTTACCCCTGGACAGGGGGAGGCTATGGCTACACCTTC. It is translated as CASSYPWTGGGYGYTF.

J is TRBJ2-4 and V is TRBV2, with TRBD1 as a possible D gene (5 bases). V was shortened by 3 bases and J by 5 bases, with 11 bases between the two germline ends. Germline-derived CDR1 and CDR2 are SNHLY and FYNNEI. CDR3 length equals 14 residues. CDR3 amino acids: CASSDRGTENIQYF. CDR3 DNA: TGTGCCAGCAGTGATAGGGGTACCGAAAACATTCAGTACTTC.

The CDR3: CASSLPGQGFYEQYF. Written as DNA, the CDR3 is TGTGCCAGCAGCTTGCCCGGACAGGGTTTCTACGAGCAGTACTTC. The chain couples TRBV5-4 to TRBJ2-7, with 8 bases that match TRBD1. Germline CDR1 SGHNT, CDR2 YYREEE (reference sequence). The ends lost 1 base at V and 3 bases at J; junction bases unmatched: 6. The CDR3 extends over 15 amino acids.

This clone appeared once. V is TRBV28 and J is TRBJ2-7; TRBD1 matches 9 bases. V was clipped by 8 bases and J by 9 bases; unmatched bases: 17. Germline V gene lookup returns CDR1 MDHEN and CDR2 SYDVKM. The CDR3 loop spans 15 amino acids. The CDR3 nucleotides read TGTGCCAGCCTGAGGGTTACAGGGGGCCCCGAGGGGCAGTACTTC. It translates to CASLRVTGGPEGQYF.

The chain joins TRBV2 to TRBJ1-5; a weak D match, TRBD1 (5 bases). Looked up from germline, CDR1 is SNHLY and CDR2 is FYNNEI. The CDR3 contains 15 residues. The V gene lost 6 bases and the J gene lost 3 bases, with 15 bases spanning the gap. The CDR3 region has the DNA TGTGCCAGCAGAGTGGACAACCAACCCAATCAGCCCCAGCATTTT. Encoded protein: CASRVDNQPNQPQHF.

The chain links TRBV6-6 to TRBJ2-3, with 7 bases lining up with TRBD1. Losses at the gene ends were 6 bases for V and 1 base for J; bases not matched to a gene: 4. Germline loops: CDR1 MNHNY, CDR2 SVGAGI (reference sequence). This CDR3 comprises 14 residues. The CDR3 nucleotides are TGTGCCAGCAGGTACCAGGGGGGCACAGATACGCAGTATTTT. This sequence encodes CASRYQGGTDTQYF.

The V call is TRBV19, the J call TRBJ2-3, with D tentatively TRBD2 (5 bases). CDR3 length: 15 amino acids. The V gene's germline CDR1 is LNHDA and CDR2 SQIVND (reference sequence). Trimming removed 5 bases at V and 2 bases at J, with 14 bases between. In DNA form, the CDR3 reads TGTGCCAGTAGTTCGACCTCTCGGGACACAGATACGCAGTATTTT. This codes for CASSSTSRDTDTQYF.

The chain has TRBV11-2 and TRBJ2-7, with 10 bases identical to TRBD2. The germline V gene encodes CDR1 SGHAT and CDR2 FQNNGV. V dropped 8 bases and J dropped 5; count of bases not matched to a gene: 6. The CDR3 is 13 amino acids. As DNA, the CDR3 is TGTGCCAGCCTGGGGCTAGCGGGAGACGAGCAGTACTTC. Amino acid sequence: CASLGLAGDEQYF.

The CDR3 DNA follows: TGTGCCAGCAGGCCCCCAGGGGCAATAGATACGCAGTATTTT. Encoded protein: CASRPPGAIDTQYF. The chain joins TRBV9 to TRBJ2-3, with D possibly matching TRBD1 (6 bases). With 5 bases removed from V and 5 bases from J, the gap between germline ends came to 15 bases. CDR3 size: 14 residues. Germline values: CDR1 SGDLS, CDR2 YYNGEE.

The gene calls are TRBV5-1 and TRBJ1-4; D call uncertain. The germline V and J ends were trimmed by 3 bases and 0 bases, with 12 bases remaining between them. The CDR3 length is 16 residues. Germline assignment: CDR1 SGHRS and CDR2 YFSETQ. In DNA, the CDR3 is TGCGCCAGCAGCTCCACCCACAGTGCAACTAATGAAAAACTGTTTTTT. Translated: CASSSTHSATNEKLFF. The whole variable domain, remainder taken from reference TRBV5-1 and TRBJ1-4, is KAGVTQTPRYLIKTRGQQVTLSCSPISGHRSVSWYQQTPGQGLQFLFEYFSETQRNKGNFPGRFSGRQFSNSRSEMNVSTLELGDSALYLCASSSTHSATNEKLFFGSGTQLSVL.

This clone was seen a few times. V gene TRBV27 combines with J gene TRBJ1-2, with D perhaps matching TRBD1 (6 bases). Trimming took 6 bases from V and 7 from J, leaving 15 bases between them. The CDR3 has 13 amino acids. The germline gives CDR1 MNHEY, CDR2 SMNVEV (reference sequence). As DNA, the CDR3 is TGTGCCAGCAGGAGGGCAGGGGATGGTGGCTACACCTTC. Protein product: CASRRAGDGGYTF.

The CDR3: CASSTGQGVYTGELFF. The CDR3 DNA reads as TGTGCCAGCAGCACAGGCCAGGGGGTCTACACCGGGGAGCTGTTTTTT. The chain combines TRBV7-6 with TRBJ2-2; 7 nucleotides align to TRBD1. The germline gives CDR1 SGHVS, CDR2 FNYEAQ. The ends lost 5 bases at V and 3 bases at J; junction bases unmatched: 9. CDR3 length equals 16 residues. Full variable domain (outside the CDR3, taken from reference TRBV7-6 and TRBJ2-2): GAGVSQSPRYKVTKRGQDVALRCDPISGHVSLYWYRQALGQGPEFLTYFNYEAQQDKSGLPNDRFSAERPEGSISTLTIQRTEQRDSAMYRCASSTGQGVYTGELFFGEGSRLTVL.

The chain carries TRBV19 and TRBJ2-3; maybe TRBD1 (6 bases). CDR1 LNHDA and CDR2 SQIVND come from the germline V gene (reference sequence). V lost 9 bases and J lost 6, with 16 bases in between. The length of the CDR3 is 13 residues. This CDR3 reads CASSKGVRDTQYF. The CDR3 region has the DNA TGTGCCAGCAGCAAGGGGGTTAGGGATACGCAGTATTTT.